The 4 T cell receptor beta chains reported below all come from one sample, sequenced in a study of control samples from healthy donors and cancer patients. Method: immunoSEQ multiplex PCR; TCRdb's copy keeps in-frame clones and lacks some. The data hold over 100,000 clones, with roughly 92% observed a single time. Sequenced material: blood. These receptors were obtained from a man in his late teens or twenties in good health.

The J gene is TRBJ2-4, the V gene TRBV10-1; a weak D match, TRBD2 (6 bases). V lost 9 bases, J lost 5 bases, and 11 bases lay in between. The CDR3 loop spans 12 amino acids. Germline V gives CDR1 WNHNN, CDR2 SYGVQD (reference sequence). This CDR3 is CASRRAQNIQYF. The CDR3 DNA follows: TGCGCCAGTCGGAGGGCCCAAAACATTCAGTACTTC.

This rearrangement joins TRBV5-1 to TRBJ2-3; TRBD1 matches 9 bases. Germline V lookup: CDR1 SGHRS, CDR2 YFSETQ. This CDR3 contains 16 residues. J was trimmed by 4 bases and V by 3 bases; bases with no gene match: 9. Written as DNA, the CDR3 is TGCGCCAGCAGCTGGGGACAGGGTCAGTCGGCAGATACGCAGTATTTT. This translates into CASSWGQGQSADTQYF.

CDR3 region: CASTTGWASTDTQYF. The DNA for the CDR3 is TGCGCCAGCACGACGGGGTGGGCTAGCACAGATACGCAGTATTTT. The rearrangement uses TRBV10-2 and TRBJ2-3; TRBD2 is a possible D gene (5 bases). Germline loops: CDR1 WSHSY, CDR2 SAAADI. The V end lost 7 bases, the J end lost 0 bases, and 14 bases lay between the germline ends. CDR3 size: 15 residues.

The gene calls are TRBV19 and TRBJ2-3; the match to TRBD1 covers 8 bases. Losses at the gene ends were 8 bases for V and 6 bases for J; bases not matched to a gene: 4. The germline V gene has CDR1 LNHDA and CDR2 SQIVND (reference sequence). The CDR3 has 12 amino acids. The CDR3 region has the DNA TGTGCCAGTGGACAGGGATTTGATACGCAGTATTTT. It codes for CASGQGFDTQYF.